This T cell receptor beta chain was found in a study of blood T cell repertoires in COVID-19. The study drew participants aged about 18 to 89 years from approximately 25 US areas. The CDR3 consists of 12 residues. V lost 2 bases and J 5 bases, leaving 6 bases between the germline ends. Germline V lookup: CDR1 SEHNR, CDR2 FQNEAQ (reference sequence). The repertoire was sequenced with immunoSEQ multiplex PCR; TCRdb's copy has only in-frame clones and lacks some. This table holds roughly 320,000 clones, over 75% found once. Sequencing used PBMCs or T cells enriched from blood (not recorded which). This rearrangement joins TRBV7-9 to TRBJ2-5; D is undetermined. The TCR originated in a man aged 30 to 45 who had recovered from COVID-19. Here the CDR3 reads CASSLLQETQYF. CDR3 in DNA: TGTGCCAGCAGCTTACTCCAGGAGACCCAGTACTTC.